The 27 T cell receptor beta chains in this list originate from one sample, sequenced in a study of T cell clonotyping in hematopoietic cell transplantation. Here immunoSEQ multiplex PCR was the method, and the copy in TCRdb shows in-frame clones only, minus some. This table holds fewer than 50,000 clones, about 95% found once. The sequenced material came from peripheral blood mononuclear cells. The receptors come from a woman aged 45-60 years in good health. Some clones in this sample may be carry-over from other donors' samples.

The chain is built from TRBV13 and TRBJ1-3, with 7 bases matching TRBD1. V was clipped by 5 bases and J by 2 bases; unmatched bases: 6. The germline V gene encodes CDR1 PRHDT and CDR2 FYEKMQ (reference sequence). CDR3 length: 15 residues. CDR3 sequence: CASSQGQTAGNTIYF. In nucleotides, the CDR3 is TGTGCCAGCAGCCAGGGACAGACAGCTGGAAACACCATATATTTT. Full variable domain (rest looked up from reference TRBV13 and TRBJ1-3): AAGVIQSPRHLIKEKRETATLKCYPIPRHDTVYWYQQGPGQDPQFLISFYEKMQSDKGSIPDRFSAQQFSDYHSELNMSSLELGDSALYFCASSQGQTAGNTIYFGEGSWLTVV.

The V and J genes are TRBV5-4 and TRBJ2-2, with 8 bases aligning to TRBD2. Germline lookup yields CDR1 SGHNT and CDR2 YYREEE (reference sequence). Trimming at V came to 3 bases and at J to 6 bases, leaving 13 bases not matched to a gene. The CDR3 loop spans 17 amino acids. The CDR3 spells CASSSVFGGGPPGELFF. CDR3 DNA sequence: TGTGCCAGCAGCTCCGTCTTTGGCGGGGGGCCCCCCGGGGAGCTGTTTTTT.

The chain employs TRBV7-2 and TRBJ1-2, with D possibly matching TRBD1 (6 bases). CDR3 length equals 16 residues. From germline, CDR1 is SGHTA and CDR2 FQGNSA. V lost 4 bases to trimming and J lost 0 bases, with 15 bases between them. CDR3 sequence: CASSSRTELANYGYTF. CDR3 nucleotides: TGTGCCAGCAGCTCCAGGACAGAATTAGCTAACTATGGCTACACCTTC.

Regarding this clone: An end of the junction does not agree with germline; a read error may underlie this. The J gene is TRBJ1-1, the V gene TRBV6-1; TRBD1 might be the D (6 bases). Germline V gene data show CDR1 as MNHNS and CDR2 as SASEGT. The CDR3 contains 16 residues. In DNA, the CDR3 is TGTGCCAGCAGTGTCTTCCGGGACAATTGGAACGCTGAAGCTTTCTTT. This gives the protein CASSVFRDNWNAEAFF.

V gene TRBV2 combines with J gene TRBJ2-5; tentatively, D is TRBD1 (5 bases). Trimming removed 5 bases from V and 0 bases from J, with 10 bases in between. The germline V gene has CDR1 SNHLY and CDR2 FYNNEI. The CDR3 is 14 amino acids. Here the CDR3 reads CASSQSGYQETQYF. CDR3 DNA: TGTGCCAGCAGTCAGTCAGGGTACCAAGAGACCCAGTACTTC.

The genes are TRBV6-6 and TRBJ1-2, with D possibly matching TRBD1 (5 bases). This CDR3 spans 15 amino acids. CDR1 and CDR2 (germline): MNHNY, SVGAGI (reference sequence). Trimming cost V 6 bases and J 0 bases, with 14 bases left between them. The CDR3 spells CASSKGSYPNYGYTF. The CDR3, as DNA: TGTGCCAGCAGCAAGGGGAGCTATCCTAACTATGGCTACACCTTC.

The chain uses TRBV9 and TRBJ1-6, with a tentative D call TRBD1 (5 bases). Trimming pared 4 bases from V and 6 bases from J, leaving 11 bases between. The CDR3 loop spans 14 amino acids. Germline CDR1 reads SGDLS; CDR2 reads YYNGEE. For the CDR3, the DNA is TGTGCCAGCAGCCCCGGGACGGTTAATTCACCCCTCCACTTT. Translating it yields CASSPGTVNSPLHF. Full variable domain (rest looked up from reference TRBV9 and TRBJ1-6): DSGVTQTPKHLITATGQRVTLRCSPRSGDLSVYWYQQSLDQGLQFLIQYYNGEERAKGNILERFSAQQFPDLHSELNLSSLELGDSALYFCASSPGTVNSPLHFGNGTRLTVT.

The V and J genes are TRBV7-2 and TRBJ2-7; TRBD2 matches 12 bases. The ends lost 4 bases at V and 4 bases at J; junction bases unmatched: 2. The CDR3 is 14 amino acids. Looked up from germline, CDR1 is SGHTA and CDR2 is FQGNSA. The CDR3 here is CASSSTSGGYEQYF. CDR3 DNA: TGTGCCAGCAGCTCGACTAGCGGGGGATACGAGCAGTACTTC.

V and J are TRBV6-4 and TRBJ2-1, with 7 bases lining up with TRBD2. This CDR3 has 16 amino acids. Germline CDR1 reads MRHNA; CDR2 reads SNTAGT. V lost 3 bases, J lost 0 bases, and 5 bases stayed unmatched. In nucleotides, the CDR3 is TGTGCCAGCAGTGAACGTGGACTAGGCTCCTACAATGAGCAGTTCTTC. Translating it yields CASSERGLGSYNEQFF.

CDR3 in DNA: TGTGCCAGCTGCCGTAGCACAATCTCCTACGAGCAGTACTTC. Protein: CASCRSTISYEQYF. This chain connects TRBV11-3 to TRBJ2-7; D call uncertain. CDR1 and CDR2 from the germline V gene are SGHNT and YENEEA. This CDR3 spans 14 amino acids. The V end was cut by 8 bases, the J end by 0 bases, with 14 bases between.

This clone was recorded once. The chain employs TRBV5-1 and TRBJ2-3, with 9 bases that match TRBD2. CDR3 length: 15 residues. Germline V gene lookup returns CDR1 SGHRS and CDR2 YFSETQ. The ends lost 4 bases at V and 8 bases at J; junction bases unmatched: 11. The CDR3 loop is CASSRGAGGPGTQYF. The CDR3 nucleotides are TGCGCCAGCAGCCGAGGCGCGGGGGGGCCTGGTACGCAGTATTTT.

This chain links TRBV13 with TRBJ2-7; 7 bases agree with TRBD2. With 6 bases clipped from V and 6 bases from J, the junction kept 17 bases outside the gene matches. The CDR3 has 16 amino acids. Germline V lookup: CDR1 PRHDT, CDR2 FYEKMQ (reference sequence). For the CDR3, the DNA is TGTGCCAGCAGTCAATTAGGACGTGGGACTACAGGCGAGCAGTACTTC. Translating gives CASSQLGRGTTGEQYF.

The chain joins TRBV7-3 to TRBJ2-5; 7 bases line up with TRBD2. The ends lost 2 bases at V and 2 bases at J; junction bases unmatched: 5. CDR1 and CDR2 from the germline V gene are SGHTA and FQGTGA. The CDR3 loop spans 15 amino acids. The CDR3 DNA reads TGTGCCAGCAGCTTACAAGCGGGGTTACAAGAGACCCAGTACTTC. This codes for CASSLQAGLQETQYF.

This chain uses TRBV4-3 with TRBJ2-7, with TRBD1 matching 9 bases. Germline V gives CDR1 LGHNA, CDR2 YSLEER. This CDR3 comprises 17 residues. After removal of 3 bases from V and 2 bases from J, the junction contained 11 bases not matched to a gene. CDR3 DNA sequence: TGCGCCAGCAGCCACCGAACCGGGACAGGGACCCCCTACGAGCAGTACTTC. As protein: CASSHRTGTGTPYEQYF.

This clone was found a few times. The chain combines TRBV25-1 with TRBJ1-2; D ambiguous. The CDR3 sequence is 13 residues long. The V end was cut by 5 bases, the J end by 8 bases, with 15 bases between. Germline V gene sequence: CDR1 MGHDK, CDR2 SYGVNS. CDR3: CASSTKAGIGYTF. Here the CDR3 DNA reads TGTGCCAGCAGTACCAAGGCGGGGATCGGCTACACCTTC.

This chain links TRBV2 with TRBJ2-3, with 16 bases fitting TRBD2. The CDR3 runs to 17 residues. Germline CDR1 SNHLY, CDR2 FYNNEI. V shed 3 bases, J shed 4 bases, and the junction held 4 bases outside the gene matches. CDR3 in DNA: TGTGCCAGCAGTGATGGGACTAGCGGGGGGGCGTCAGATACGCAGTATTTT. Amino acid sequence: CASSDGTSGGASDTQYF.

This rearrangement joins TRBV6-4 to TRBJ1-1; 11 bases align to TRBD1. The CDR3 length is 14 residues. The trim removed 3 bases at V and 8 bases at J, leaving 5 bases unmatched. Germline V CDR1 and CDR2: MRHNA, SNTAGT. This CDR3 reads CASSEHRDRGEAFF. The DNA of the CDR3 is TGTGCCAGCAGTGAGCACCGGGACAGGGGGGAAGCTTTCTTT.

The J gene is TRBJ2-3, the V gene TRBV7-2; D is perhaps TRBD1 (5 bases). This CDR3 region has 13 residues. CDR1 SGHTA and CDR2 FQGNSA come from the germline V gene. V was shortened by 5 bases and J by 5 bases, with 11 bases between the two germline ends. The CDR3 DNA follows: TGTGCCAGCAGCCCCGGACAACGAGATACGCAGTATTTT. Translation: CASSPGQRDTQYF.

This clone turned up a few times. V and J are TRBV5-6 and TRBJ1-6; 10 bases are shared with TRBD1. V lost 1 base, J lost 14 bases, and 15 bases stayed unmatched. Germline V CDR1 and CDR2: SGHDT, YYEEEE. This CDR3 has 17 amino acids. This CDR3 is CASSLYGTGDGLKALHF. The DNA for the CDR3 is TGTGCCAGCAGCTTGTACGGGACAGGGGACGGCTTAAAGGCCCTCCACTTT.

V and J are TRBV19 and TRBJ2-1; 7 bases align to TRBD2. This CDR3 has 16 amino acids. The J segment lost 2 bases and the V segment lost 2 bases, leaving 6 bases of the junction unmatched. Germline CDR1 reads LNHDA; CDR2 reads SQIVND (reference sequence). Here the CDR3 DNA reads TGTGCCAGTAGTATATTGAGCGGGGCCCCCTACAATGAGCAGTTCTTC. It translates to CASSILSGAPYNEQFF.

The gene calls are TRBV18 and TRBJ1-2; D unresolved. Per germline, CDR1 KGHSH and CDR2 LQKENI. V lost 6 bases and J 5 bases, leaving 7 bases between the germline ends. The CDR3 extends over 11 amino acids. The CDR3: CASSAGYGYTF. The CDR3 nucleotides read TGTGCCAGCTCCGCGGGGTATGGCTACACCTTC.

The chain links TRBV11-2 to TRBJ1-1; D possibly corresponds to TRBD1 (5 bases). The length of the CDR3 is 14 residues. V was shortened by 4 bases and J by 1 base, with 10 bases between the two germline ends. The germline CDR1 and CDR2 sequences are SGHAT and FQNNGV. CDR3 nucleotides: TGTGCCAGCAGCTCCCCGACAGAGAACACTGAAGCTTTCTTT. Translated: CASSSPTENTEAFF. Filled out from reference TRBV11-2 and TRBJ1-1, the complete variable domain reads EAGVAQSPRYKIIEKRQSVAFWCNPISGHATLYWYQQILGQGPKLLIQFQNNGVVDDSQLPKDRFSAERLKGVDSTLKIQPAKLEDSAVYLCASSSPTENTEAFFGQGTRLTVV.

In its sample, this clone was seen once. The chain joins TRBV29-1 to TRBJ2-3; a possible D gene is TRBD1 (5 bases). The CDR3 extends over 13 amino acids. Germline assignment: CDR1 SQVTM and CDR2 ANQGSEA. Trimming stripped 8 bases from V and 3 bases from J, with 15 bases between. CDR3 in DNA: TGCAGCCAACAGGTAACCGCTACAGATACGCAGTATTTT. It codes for CSQQVTATDTQYF.

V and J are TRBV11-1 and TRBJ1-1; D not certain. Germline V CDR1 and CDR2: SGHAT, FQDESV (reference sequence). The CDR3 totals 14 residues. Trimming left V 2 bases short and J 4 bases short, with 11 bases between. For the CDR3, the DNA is TGTGCCAGCAGCTTATGGCTTGGTGGCACTGAAGCTTTCTTT. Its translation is CASSLWLGGTEAFF. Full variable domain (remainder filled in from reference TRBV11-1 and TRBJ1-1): EAEVAQSPRYKITEKSQAVAFWCDPISGHATLYWYRQILGQGPELLVQFQDESVVDDSQLPKDRFSAERLKGVDSTLKIQPAELGDSAMYLCASSLWLGGTEAFFGQGTRLTVV.

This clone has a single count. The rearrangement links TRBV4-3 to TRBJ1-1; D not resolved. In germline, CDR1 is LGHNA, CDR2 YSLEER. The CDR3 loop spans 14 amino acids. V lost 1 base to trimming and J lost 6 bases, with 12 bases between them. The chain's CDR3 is CASSQGTNRAEAFF. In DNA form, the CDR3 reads TGCGCCAGCAGCCAAGGGACGAATCGGGCTGAAGCTTTCTTT.

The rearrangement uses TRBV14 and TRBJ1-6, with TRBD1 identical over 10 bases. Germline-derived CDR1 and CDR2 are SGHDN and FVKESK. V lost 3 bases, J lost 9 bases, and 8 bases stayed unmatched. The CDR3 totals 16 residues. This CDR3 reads CASSQPPDRGPSPLHF. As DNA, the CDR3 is TGTGCCAGCAGCCAGCCCCCCGACAGGGGGCCTTCACCCCTCCACTTT.

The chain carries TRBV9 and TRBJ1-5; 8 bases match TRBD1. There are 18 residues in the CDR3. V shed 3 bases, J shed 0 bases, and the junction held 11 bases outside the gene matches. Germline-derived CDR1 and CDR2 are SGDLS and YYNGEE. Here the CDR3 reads CASSAPGQDQHSNQPQHF. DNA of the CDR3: TGTGCCAGCAGCGCCCCGGGACAGGACCAGCATAGCAATCAGCCCCAGCATTTT.